These 3 T cell receptor beta chains were all obtained from the same sample, sequenced in a study of T-cell reconstitution after alpha-beta-depleted transplantation in children. Molecular barcoding with unique molecular identifiers was used for the TCRbeta library. Each CDR3 protein gets one entry after TCRdb re-called the PCR reads with MiXCR. This table has some 400,000 distinct CDR3 sequences, roughly 22% appearing once. The input for sequencing was PBMCs from the stem cell graft donor, taken from the stem cell graft. These receptors all come from a human donor who donated a stem cell graft to a child with acute myeloid leukemia.

In its sample, this clonotype was seen many times. This chain's CDR3 is CSARMGGREQYF. Written as DNA, the CDR3 is TGCAGTGCTAGAATGGGGGGAAGGGAGCAGTACTTC. The chain couples TRBV20-1 to TRBJ2-7; a weak D match, TRBD2 (6 bases). V lost 2 bases and J lost 7, with 12 bases in between. The CDR3 has 12 residues. The germline CDR1 and CDR2 sequences are DFQATT and SNEGSKA (reference sequence).

This clonotype was seen only a few times. The chain uses TRBV9 and TRBJ2-1, with no clear D. Trimming took off 4 bases at V and 5 bases at J, with 13 bases between the two ends. The CDR3 totals 14 residues. The germline V gene encodes CDR1 SGDLS and CDR2 YYNGEE. The DNA for the CDR3 is TGTGCCAGCAGCAACAGTTTCGGAAACAATGAGCAGTTCTTC. Its translation: CASSNSFGNNEQFF.

The rearrangement uses TRBV20-1 and TRBJ2-3; unclear D gene. Trimming pared 2 bases from V and 1 base from J, leaving 7 bases between. CDR1 and CDR2 (germline): DFQATT, SNEGSKA (reference sequence). This CDR3 region has 13 residues. The CDR3 spells CSARLDGTDTQYF. The CDR3 DNA reads TGCAGTGCTAGACTAGACGGCACAGATACGCAGTATTTT.